The clone carrying this T cell receptor (beta chain) occurred once. Its antigen is not known. This sample was included in a study of blood T cells in healthy people across ages. Study observations and caveats: Possibly, changes in expanded clonotypes were confounded because donor CMV status was unknown.

V lost 5 bases, J lost 6 bases, and 10 bases lay in between. This CDR3 region has 13 residues. The V gene's germline CDR1 is SEHNR and CDR2 FQNEAQ (reference sequence). A second PCR, run for about 7 to 12 cycles, used a sample-barcoded 5' primer plus a J-beta primer mix. TCRdb fed the 5' RACE reads into MiXCR, producing one record per CDR3 protein. The sample has 1.2 million to 1.5 million distinct CDR3 sequences; about 43% are singletons. The chain links TRBV7-9 to TRBJ2-2, with a tentative D call TRBD2 (5 bases). The TCR comes from a woman aged 18-29 years in good health. The specimen sequenced was blood. CDR3 sequence (DNA): TGTGCCAGCAGCCACCCACTAGCCGGGGAGCTGTTTTTT. Its translation is CASSHPLAGELFF.